This T cell receptor (beta chain) appears in the sequencing data of a study of CD8 T cell repertoires and HIV-1 epitope variants. CDR1 LNHNV and CDR2 YYDKDF come from the germline V gene (reference sequence). CDR3 length: 15 residues. Deletions cut 0 bases from V and 1 base from J, with 9 bases between. This clone has just a few counts. Its antigen is as yet unknown. The method was immunoSEQ multiplex PCR; TCRdb's version includes in-frame clones alone and lacks a portion of them. There are approximately 4,600 clones in the sample; approximately 65% occur only once, and 46% lies in the top ten. This chain joins TRBV15 and TRBJ1-1, with no clear D. Sequenced sample: cultured CD8+ T cells derived from PBMCs. The clonotype was recovered from a male donor with HIV. This CDR3 reads CATSRDNEGNTEAFF. The CDR3 DNA reads TGTGCCACCAGCAGAGATAACGAGGGGAACACTGAAGCTTTCTTT.